A selection of T cell receptor beta chains follows, all from one sample in a study of blood T cell repertoires in COVID-19. Generated by immunoSEQ multiplex PCR, the TCRdb table keeps only in-frame clones and is missing some. The sample contains 360,000 or so clones, 87% of which appear only once. The material sequenced was PBMCs or T cells enriched from blood (not recorded which). The receptor set was obtained from a woman aged 25 to 39 who had recovered from COVID-19. CDR3s include the opening cysteine and the closing phenylalanine or tryptophan. D genes are given only for firm matches. Clone size is not always given. Where it is, it says once, few, many or a class for expanded clones.

NA	NA	TRBV14	TRBJ1-4	CASSQIEWGRNEKLFF	TGTGCCAGCAGCCAGATAGAGTGGGGGCGGAACGAAAAACTGTTTTTT
TRBD1	NA	TRBV5-5	TRBJ2-7	CASNILNRDRAFFWEQYF	TGTGCCAGCAACATACTGAACCGGGACAGGGCTTTTTTTTGGGAGCAGTACTTC
TRBD1	NA	TRBV19	TRBJ1-2	CATRAEGKGAYGYTF	TGTGCCACCCGGGCCGAAGGGAAGGGGGCCTATGGCTACACCTTC
NA	NA	TRBV28	TRBJ1-5	CASSPPWGGHNQPQHF	TGTGCCAGCAGCCCCCCCTGGGGGGGCCACAATCAGCCCCAGCATTTT
TRBD2	NA	TRBV13	TRBJ2-1	CASSPSTSGAYNEQFF	TGTGCCAGCAGCCCGTCGACTAGCGGGGCTTACAATGAGCAGTTCTTC
NA	NA	TRBV19	TRBJ1-1	CGTGHLNTEAFF	TGTGGCACGGGACACCTGAACACTGAAGCTTTCTTT
TRBD2	NA	TRBV18	TRBJ2-3	CASSPVVAGALPADTQYF	TGTGCCAGCTCACCGGTGGTAGCGGGGGCCCTCCCAGCAGATACGCAGTATTTT
TRBD2	NA	TRBV27	TRBJ2-7	CASSYKTSGISYEQYF	TGTGCCAGCAGTTATAAAACTAGCGGGATTTCCTACGAGCAGTACTTC
TRBD1	NA	TRBV3-1/TRBV3-2	TRBJ1-1	CASSQDFLRGRNAFF	TGTGCCAGCAGCCAAGATTTTCTCAGGGGGCGGAATGCTTTCTTT
TRBD2	NA	TRBV9	TRBJ2-1	CASSVTAGGHNEQFF	TGTGCCAGCAGCGTAACGGCGGGGGGCCACAATGAGCAGTTCTTC
TRBD1	NA	TRBV5-1	TRBJ2-1	CASNDRTGGYNEQFF	TGCGCCAGCAACGACCGGACAGGGGGTTACAATGAGCAGTTCTTC
NA	NA	TRBV6-6	TRBJ2-2	CASSFNGELFF	TGTGCCAGCAGTTTTAACGGGGAGCTGTTTTTT
TRBD1	few	TRBV19	TRBJ1-2	CASSGRDRITGYTF	TGTGCCAGTAGTGGCCGGGACAGAATCACAGGCTACACCTTC
TRBD2	NA	TRBV27	TRBJ2-2	CASSHGTSLLGELFF	TGTGCCAGCAGTCACGGGACTAGCCTCCTCGGGGAGCTGTTTTTT
NA	NA	TRBV27	TRBJ1-1	CASSRIGGEKAEAFF	TGTGCCAGCAGCCGCATTGGAGGGGAAAAGGCTGAAGCTTTCTTT
NA	NA	TRBV28	TRBJ2-1	CASIGGRYEQFF	TGTGCCAGCATCGGGGGGCGGTATGAGCAGTTCTTC
TRBD1	few	TRBV7-8	TRBJ1-2	CASSLAYGTGGDYGYTF	TGTGCCAGCAGCTTAGCCTATGGGACAGGGGGCGATTATGGCTACACCTTC
NA	NA	TRBV28	TRBJ2-7	CASSFTYEQYF	TGTGCCAGCAGTTTCACCTACGAGCAGTACTTC
NA	NA	TRBV28	TRBJ1-2	CASSLGTGGYTF	TGTGCCAGCAGTTTAGGAACGGGAGGCTACACCTTC
TRBD2	NA	TRBV27	TRBJ2-1	CASSTSGRAHSYNEQFF	TGTGCCAGCAGTACTAGCGGGAGGGCCCATTCCTACAATGAGCAGTTCTTC
TRBD1	few	TRBV6-5	TRBJ1-1	CASTLQGWNTEAFF	TGTGCCAGCACCCTACAGGGGTGGAACACTGAAGCTTTCTTT
NA	few	TRBV19	TRBJ2-7	CASSMDSYSFNEQYF	TGTGCCAGTAGTATGGACAGTTACAGTTTTAACGAGCAGTACTTC
TRBD1	NA	TRBV5-6	TRBJ2-7	CASSEGTGDRYEQYF	TGTGCCAGCAGCGAAGGGACAGGGGATAGGTACGAGCAGTACTTC
TRBD2	NA	TRBV4-1	TRBJ2-7	CASSPILAGGDDEQYF	TGCGCCAGCAGCCCTATTCTTGCGGGAGGGGACGACGAGCAGTACTTC
TRBD1	NA	TRBV6-5	TRBJ2-7	CASRTGTGAFYEQYF	TGTGCCAGCAGGACCGGGACAGGGGCGTTCTACGAGCAGTACTTC
TRBD1	NA	TRBV9	TRBJ1-5	CASSVGTVDQPQHF	TGTGCCAGCAGCGTCGGGACAGTAGATCAGCCCCAGCATTTT